These T cell receptor beta chains were read from a single sample in a study of blood T cell repertoires in COVID-19. Clones were read by immunoSEQ multiplex PCR, and TCRdb kept only the in-frame ones, dropping some. This table has some 150,000 clones, 70% to 90% appearing once. The source material was peripheral blood. Receptors were obtained from a man aged 70-80 years with acute or convalescent COVID-19. The CDR3 runs from the conserved cysteine through the conserved F or W. The D gene is left open where the match is weak. Rows may omit the clone size; those that give it use once, few, many or a size class.

J gene	V gene	clone size	D gene	CDR3 DNA	CDR3 protein
TRBJ2-1	TRBV4-3	.	TRBD2	TGCGCCAGCAGCCAAGGTCCGACTAGCCATGAGCAGTTCTTC	CASSQGPTSHEQFF
TRBJ2-1	TRBV20-1	.	TRBD2	TGCAGTGCTAGTAGACTAGCGGGAGGAGATTATAATGAGCAGTTCTTC	CSASRLAGGDYNEQFF
TRBJ2-6	TRBV7-9	.	.	TGTGCCAGCAGCTTAGCCAGTTCTGGGGCCAACGTCCTGACTTTC	CASSLASSGANVLTF
TRBJ1-6	TRBV6-2/TRBV6-3	.	.	TGTGCCAGCAGTTACCCCCCTGGACAAGGAAATTCACCCCTCCACTTT	CASSYPPGQGNSPLHF
TRBJ2-7	TRBV24-1	.	TRBD2	TGTGCCACCAGTGATTTCTCGTTAGCGGGAGACCCCACAATCGCCTACGAGCAGTACTTC	CATSDFSLAGDPTIAYEQYF
TRBJ2-5	TRBV7-2	.	.	TGTGCCAGCAGCTTAGGCAGGGAGACCCAGTACTTC	CASSLGRETQYF
TRBJ2-7	TRBV2	.	TRBD2	TGTGCCAGCAGTACCGATAGCGGGAAGACCTACGAGCAGTACTTC	CASSTDSGKTYEQYF
TRBJ2-4	TRBV28	.	.	TGTGCCAGCAGTCCTACCCGGGACAACAAAAACATTCAGTACTTC	CASSPTRDNKNIQYF
TRBJ1-5	TRBV28	.	TRBD1	TGTGCCAGCAGTACTTACAGGGGATTGTTAGGTCAGCCCCAGCATTTT	CASSTYRGLLGQPQHF
TRBJ1-5	TRBV2	.	TRBD1	TGTGCCAGCAGGAGACAGGGGGATAAGCCCCAGCATTTT	CASRRQGDKPQHF
TRBJ2-1	TRBV4-3	.	TRBD1	TGCGCCAGCAGCCAAACCGGGACAGGGAACAATGAGCAGTTCTTC	CASSQTGTGNNEQFF
TRBJ2-7	TRBV3-1/TRBV3-2	.	TRBD2	TGTGCCAGCAGCCCGTTAGCGGGTATATCCTACGAGCAGTACTTC	CASSPLAGISYEQYF
TRBJ2-3	TRBV28	.	TRBD1	TGTGCCAGCAGTCCTCCGGGACAGGGTGTAACAGATACGCAGTATTTT	CASSPPGQGVTDTQYF
TRBJ2-7	TRBV7-3	.	TRBD2	TGTGCCAGCAGCTCCGGGACTAGCGGGAGTAACGAGCAGTACTTC	CASSSGTSGSNEQYF
TRBJ2-5	TRBV2	.	.	TGTGCCAGCACTTTGGCTGGAGGGCAGGGACAAGAGACCCAGTACTTC	CASTLAGGQGQETQYF
TRBJ1-1	TRBV19	.	.	TGTGCCAGTAGTATTTTAGGGGCGGCGGTTGAAGCTTTCTTT	CASSILGAAVEAFF
TRBJ2-1	TRBV7-3	.	.	TGTGCCAGCAGCCCCGCTACCACCTTCTCCTACAATGAGCAGTTCTTC	CASSPATTFSYNEQFF
TRBJ2-7	TRBV7-2	once	TRBD2	TGTGCCAGCAGCTTAGCGGGTAGCGGGAGTCTAGGCTACGAGCAGTACTTC	CASSLAGSGSLGYEQYF
TRBJ2-2	TRBV28	once	.	TGTGCCAGCAGGCTCCGAGAGGGCGGGGAGCTGTTTTTT	CASRLREGGELFF
TRBJ2-2	TRBV19	.	TRBD1	TGTGCCAGTAGTATTTACGGGACCGGGACAGGGAACACCGGGGAGCTGTTTTTT	CASSIYGTGTGNTGELFF
TRBJ2-2	TRBV29-1	.	TRBD1	TGCAGCACGACCGGGACAGGGGGCACCGGGGAGCTGTTTTTT	CSTTGTGGTGELFF
TRBJ1-5	TRBV28	.	TRBD1	TGTGCCATAAGGGGGCCCAATCAGCCCCAGCATTTT	CAIRGPNQPQHF
TRBJ2-2	TRBV11-1	.	.	TGTGCCAGCAGCTTAATTGCACAGGGCGGGACCGGGGAGCTGTTTTTT	CASSLIAQGGTGELFF
TRBJ2-7	TRBV29-1	.	.	TGCAGCGTTGAAGATGGATGGGGGCGGGAGCAGTACTTC	CSVEDGWGREQYF
TRBJ2-1	TRBV28	.	TRBD2	TGTGCCAGCAGTTTCCCGGGAGGGGTGTACAATGAGCAGTTCTTC	CASSFPGGVYNEQFF
TRBJ2-7	TRBV6-6	.	.	TGTGCCAGCAGTTACTGGACGGGAGCCTACGAGCAGTACTTC	CASSYWTGAYEQYF
TRBJ2-3	TRBV11-2	few	TRBD2	TGTGCCAGCAGGCAACCGGGACTAGAAGGCACAGATACGCAGTATTTT	CASRQPGLEGTDTQYF
TRBJ2-1	TRBV27	.	.	TGTGCCAGCAGTCGAGCAGGGGGGATGAACAATGAGCAGTTCTTC	CASSRAGGMNNEQFF
TRBJ2-5	TRBV2	.	TRBD2	TGTGCCAGCAGTGTGGGACTAGCAGAGACCCAGTACTTC	CASSVGLAETQYF
TRBJ2-1	TRBV15	.	TRBD2	TGTGCCACCAGCAGAGATCCGCCGGGGGGCAATGAGCAGTTCTTC	CATSRDPPGGNEQFF
TRBJ1-5	TRBV19	.	.	TGTGCCAGTGGTTTACAGGGCGGCCAGCCCCAGCATTTT	CASGLQGGQPQHF
TRBJ2-7	TRBV20-1	.	TRBD2	TGCAGTGCTAGTCTCCTAGCGGGGGAACCGGGGCAGTACTTC	CSASLLAGEPGQYF
TRBJ2-3	TRBV28	.	.	TGTGCCACGATTGGAGGGGTAACAGATACGCAGTATTTT	CATIGGVTDTQYF